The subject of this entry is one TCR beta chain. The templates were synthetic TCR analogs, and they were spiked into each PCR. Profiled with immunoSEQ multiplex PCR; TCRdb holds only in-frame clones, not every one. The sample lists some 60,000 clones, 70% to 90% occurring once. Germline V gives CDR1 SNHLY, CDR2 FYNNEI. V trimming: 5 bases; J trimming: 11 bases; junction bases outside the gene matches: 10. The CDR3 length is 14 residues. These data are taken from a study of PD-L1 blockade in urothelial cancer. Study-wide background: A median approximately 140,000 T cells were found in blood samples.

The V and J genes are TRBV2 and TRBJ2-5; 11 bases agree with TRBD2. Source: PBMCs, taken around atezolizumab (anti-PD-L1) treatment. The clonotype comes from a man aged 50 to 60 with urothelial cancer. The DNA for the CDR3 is TGTGCCAGCAGTCCGACTAGCGGGATAGGACCTCAGTACTTC. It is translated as CASSPTSGIGPQYF.